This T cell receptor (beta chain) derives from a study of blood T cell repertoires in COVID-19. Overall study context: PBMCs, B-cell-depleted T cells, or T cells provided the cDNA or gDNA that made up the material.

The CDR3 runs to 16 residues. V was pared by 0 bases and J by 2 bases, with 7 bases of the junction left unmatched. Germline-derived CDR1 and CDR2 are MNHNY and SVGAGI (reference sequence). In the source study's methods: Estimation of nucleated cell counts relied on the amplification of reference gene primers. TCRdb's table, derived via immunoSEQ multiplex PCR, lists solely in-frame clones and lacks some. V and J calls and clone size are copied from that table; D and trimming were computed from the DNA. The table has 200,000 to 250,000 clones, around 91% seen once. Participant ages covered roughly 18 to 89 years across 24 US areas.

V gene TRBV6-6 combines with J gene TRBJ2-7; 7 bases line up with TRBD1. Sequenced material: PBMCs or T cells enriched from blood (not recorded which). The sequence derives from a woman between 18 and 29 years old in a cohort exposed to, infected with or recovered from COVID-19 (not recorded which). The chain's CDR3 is CASSYSVRGSTYEQYF. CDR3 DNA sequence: TGTGCCAGCAGTTACTCGGTCAGGGGGAGCACCTACGAGCAGTACTTC.